Listed below are T cell receptor beta chains from one sample, sequenced in a study of PD-L1 blockade in urothelial cancer. Profiled with immunoSEQ multiplex PCR; TCRdb holds only in-frame clones, not every one. Here the sample spans some 77,000 clones, roughly 87% being singletons. The material sequenced was PBMCs, taken around atezolizumab (anti-PD-L1) treatment. These receptors all stem from an older woman with urothelial cancer. CDR3s include the opening cysteine and the closing phenylalanine or tryptophan. The order of the fields is V gene, clone size, D gene, J gene, CDR3 DNA, CDR3 protein. The D gene is left open where the match is weak. Some rows mark clone size as missing; the rest say once, few, many or name a class of expanded clone.

>TRBV10-1|NA|TRBD1|TRBJ2-3
TGCGCCAGCAGTGAGTCGTTTGGGGGACAGGGAGCAGATACGCAGTATTTT
CASSESFGGQGADTQYF
>TRBV27|NA|NA|TRBJ2-2
TGTGCCAGCAGTTTCGTAGCCCCGGGACTTCTGAACACCGGGGAGCTGTTTTTT
CASSFVAPGLLNTGELFF
>TRBV10-2|NA|TRBD1|TRBJ1-4
TGCGCCAGCAGTGAGCCGGGACAGGGTAGAACACTGTTTTTT
CASSEPGQGRTLFF
>TRBV6-6|NA|TRBD1|TRBJ1-2
TGTGCCAGCAGTTCCCCGCCGGGACAGGAGAACTATGGCTACACCTTC
CASSSPPGQENYGYTF
>TRBV11-2|NA|NA|TRBJ2-5
TGTGCCAGCAGCTTATTTCTACGGGAGACACAAGAGACCCAGTACTTC
CASSLFLRETQETQYF
>TRBV7-2|NA|TRBD2|TRBJ2-5
TGTGCCAGCAGGGAAGCGGGGGGGGTAGAGACCCAGTACTTC
CASREAGGVETQYF
>TRBV10-2|NA|TRBD1|TRBJ1-1
TGCGCCAGCAGCGACAGGGTAGGCACTGAAGCTTTCTTT
CASSDRVGTEAFF
>TRBV10-3|NA|TRBD1|TRBJ1-5
TGTGCCATCAGCGCACAGGGGTATCAGCCCCAGCATTTT
CAISAQGYQPQHF
>TRBV6-1|NA|NA|TRBJ1-2
TGTGCCAGCACTTCGTTGGACAGTCCCTATGGCTACACCTTC
CASTSLDSPYGYTF
>TRBV11-2|NA|TRBD2|TRBJ2-7
TGTGCCAGCAGCTTCCAATCGACTAGCGGCTACGAGCAGTACTTC
CASSFQSTSGYEQYF
>TRBV5-1|NA|NA|TRBJ1-2
TGCGCCAGCAGTCCTAATGTGGGAGCTAACTATGGCTACACCTTC
CASSPNVGANYGYTF
>TRBV27|NA|NA|TRBJ1-6
TGTGCCAGCAGTTTATTGAGGGGGTCCTATAATTCACCCCTCCACTTT
CASSLLRGSYNSPLHF
>TRBV11-2|many|TRBD1|TRBJ1-2
TGTGCCAGCAAAGGACAGGGGCACTATGGCTACACCTTC
CASKGQGHYGYTF
>TRBV10-3|NA|TRBD1|TRBJ2-7
TGTGCCATCAGTGAGTCCGGGACAGGCCCCTACGAGCAGTACTTC
CAISESGTGPYEQYF
>TRBV6-1|NA|NA|TRBJ1-1
TGTGCCAGCAGTGAAGCCCGAGGCCGAGAAGCTTTCTTT
CASSEARGREAFF
>TRBV5-4|few|NA|TRBJ1-4
TGTGCCAGCAGCTCTCACACGGGTGCAACTAATGAAAAACTGTTTTTT
CASSSHTGATNEKLFF
>TRBV7-9|NA|TRBD1|TRBJ1-5
TGTGCCAGCAGCGAGCGACAGGGGGACAGCAATCAGCCCCAGCATTTT
CASSERQGDSNQPQHF
>TRBV19|NA|TRBD2|TRBJ2-7
TGTGCCAGTAGTATAGCTTTTGGACTAGCAACGGGGGAGCAGTACTTC
CASSIAFGLATGEQYF
>TRBV5-4|once|TRBD1|TRBJ2-3
TGTGCCAGCAGCACCGGGACAGGGGGCACAGATACGCAGTATTTT
CASSTGTGGTDTQYF
>TRBV5-1|NA|NA|TRBJ1-1
TGCGCCAGCAGCTCGCCTGGGGGCCTAAACACTGAAGCTTTCTTT
CASSSPGGLNTEAFF
>TRBV7-3|NA|NA|TRBJ2-1
TGTGCCAGCAGCGACGGAGTTGTCTCCTACAATGAGCAGTTCTTC
CASSDGVVSYNEQFF
>TRBV7-7|NA|NA|TRBJ1-4
TGTGCCAGCAGCTTCGGGGGACCTAATGAAAAACTGTTTTTT
CASSFGGPNEKLFF
>TRBV5-6|once|NA|TRBJ1-5
TGTGCCAGCAGCTTGGCGGGTCAGCCCCAGCATTTT
CASSLAGQPQHF
>TRBV9|NA|TRBD2|TRBJ2-1
TGTGCCAGCAGCGCTTCACTAGCGGGAGTGTTGGTTGAGCAGTTCTTC
CASSASLAGVLVEQFF